Listed here are 6 T cell receptor beta chains from one sample, sequenced in a study of early T cells in non-severe SARS-CoV-2 infection. Via MiXCR, TCRdb re-called the 5' RACE reads, giving one row per CDR3 protein. The sample holds about 81,000 distinct CDR3 sequences, over 5% seen once. The sample was whole blood. These receptors originate from an adult who was a healthcare worker with PCR-confirmed SARS-CoV-2 infection or an uninfected control (not recorded which).

V gene TRBV5-1 combines with J gene TRBJ2-5, with D possibly being TRBD2 (6 bases). The CDR3 contains 14 residues. Trimming removed 2 bases from V and 3 bases from J, with 11 bases in between. In germline, CDR1 is SGHRS, CDR2 YFSETQ. The CDR3 region has the DNA TGCGCCAGCAGCTTTGGAGGGCTCGAAGAGACCCAGTACTTC. As protein: CASSFGGLEETQYF.

This clonotype was detected only a few times. This rearrangement joins TRBV7-2 to TRBJ1-3; no clear D. The CDR3 spans 14 residues. Germline lookup yields CDR1 SGHTA and CDR2 FQGNSA. Between the trimmed V and J ends, which lost 4 bases and 0 bases, there was a span of 7 bases. CDR3 sequence reads: CASSSYNSGNTIYF. CDR3 coding DNA: TGTGCCAGCAGCTCCTATAACTCTGGAAACACCATATATTTT.

This clonotype was found a few times. The V and J genes are TRBV5-1 and TRBJ2-7; D may be TRBD1 (5 bases). Trimming removed 0 bases at V and 4 bases at J, with 11 bases between. Germline lookup yields CDR1 SGHRS and CDR2 YFSETQ. This CDR3 has 14 residues. CDR3 sequence: CASSLAQGWYEQYF. The CDR3 DNA reads as TGCGCCAGCAGCTTGGCGCAGGGCTGGTACGAGCAGTACTTC. Supplemented by reference TRBV5-1 and TRBJ2-7, the full variable domain reads KAGVTQTPRYLIKTRGQQVTLSCSPISGHRSVSWYQQTPGQGLQFLFEYFSETQRNKGNFPGRFSGRQFSNSRSEMNVSTLELGDSALYLCASSLAQGWYEQYFGPGTRLTVT.

This clonotype occurred many times. The gene calls are TRBV20-1 and TRBJ2-7; a weak D match, TRBD2 (6 bases). The CDR3 has 14 residues. Looked up from germline, CDR1 is DFQATT and CDR2 is SNEGSKA (reference sequence). V was shortened by 1 base and J by 8 bases, with 18 bases between the two germline ends. CDR3 coding DNA: TGCAGTGCTAGAGTACGGGAGAAGGGCGCGAAGCAGTACTTC. Its protein is CSARVREKGAKQYF.

V and J are TRBV5-8 and TRBJ2-1; 10 nucleotides match TRBD2. This CDR3 is 17 amino acids long. Germline CDR1 reads SGHTS; CDR2 reads YDEGEE. The V and J ends lost 2 bases and 1 base, in that order; junction bases with no gene match: 6. CDR3: CASSFYRTSGSYNEQFF. The CDR3 coding sequence is TGTGCCAGCAGCTTTTACCGGACTAGCGGATCCTACAATGAGCAGTTCTTC.

This clonotype was seen ten or more times. The CDR3 DNA sequence: TGCAGCGTTGAACAGATTGAAGCTTTCTTT. Protein product: CSVEQIEAFF. The genes are TRBV29-1 and TRBJ1-1; D call uncertain. Per the germline V gene, CDR1 is SQVTM and CDR2 is ANQGSEA. This CDR3 has 10 residues. Between the trimmed V and J ends, which lost 2 bases and 7 bases, there was a span of 5 bases.